Described below is a single TCR beta chain sequence and its context. Its cognate antigen has yet to be identified. No much larger clonotype is one base removed from it; base qualities were not supplied. The sample belongs to a study of T cell changes during pregnancy in multiple sclerosis (dated by TCRdb to about 2019). Background for the entire study: In women with multiple sclerosis, the researchers looked at how the T cell repertoire shifted as pregnancy progressed.

V is pruned by 3 bases and J by 4 bases, leaving 11 bases of the junction without a gene match. CDR1 and CDR2, looked up from the germline V gene (reference sequence), are SGHAT and FQDESV. Including cysteine and phenylalanine, the CDR3 has 17 amino acids. Of the read, only the CDR3 DNA is kept; its 51 bases are in frame from base 1. Library creation used the immunoSEQ multiplex PCR assay. Not all clones reach the TCRdb copy of this immuneACCESS table, which keeps in-frame sequences only. Checked studies attribute under half of the gap to unresolved V genes and leave the rest unexplained. The table for this sample lists approximately 20,000 clones; over 80% of them were counted only once. The ten most abundant clones make up roughly 5% of the sample.

The starting material was CD8+ T cells from peripheral blood mononuclear cells, obtained after pregnancy. The clonotype was recovered from a female donor in good health, enrolled as a control in a pregnancy study. The receptor chain draws on TRBV11-1 and TRBJ2-3; the central 9 bases match TRBD2. The DNA reads as follows: TGTGCCAGCAGCTTTGGTCAGATAGCGGGGGCAGCAGATACGCAGTATTTT. It encodes CASSFGQIAGAADTQYF.